Sequencing of this TCR beta chain was carried out in a study of cytomegalovirus exposure and HLA in healthy donors. Study as a whole: In a previous analysis, around 110 million unique TCR beta sequences were found from approximately 180 million T cells.

Healthy bone marrow donors made up the donors. Primers: 60 Vbeta forward and 13 Jbeta reverse. Original processing methods: There were 80 million or so unique TCR beta chains by a later count, and some 11 million of them were shared. Profiled with immunoSEQ multiplex PCR; TCRdb holds only in-frame clones, not every one. V and J calls and clone size are those listed in that table; D and trimming were worked out from the DNA. This sample has fewer than 150,000 clones, with around 81% found just once. The sample taken for sequencing was PBMCs. The receptor was derived from a male donor in good health and CMV-seronegative.

The CDR3 loop reads CASSYRAPGANVLTF. In DNA form, the CDR3 reads TGTGCCAGCAGCTACAGGGCTCCTGGGGCCAACGTCCTGACTTTC. V gene TRBV9 combines with J gene TRBJ2-6; a possible D gene is TRBD1 (6 bases). Germline V gene data show CDR1 as SGDLS and CDR2 as YYNGEE. The length of the CDR3 is 15 residues. The V end lost 4 bases, the J end lost 2 bases, and 10 bases lay between the germline ends. The complete variable domain, with remaining parts taken from reference TRBV9 and TRBJ2-6, reads DSGVTQTPKHLITATGQRVTLRCSPRSGDLSVYWYQQSLDQGLQFLIQYYNGEERAKGNILERFSAQQFPDLHSELNLSSLELGDSALYFCASSYRAPGANVLTFGAGSRLTVL.